Shown below are 25 T cell receptor beta chains from a single sample sequenced in a study of lung T cells in sarcoidosis with Löfgren's syndrome (dated by TCRdb to the late 2010s). The reads were generated on an Illumina MiSeq. Using fastp at Q25 and MiXCR, TCRdb reprocessed the public reads and kept productive beta chains. Rows are combined by CDR3 protein, so each entry shows the most common genes and DNA. For this sample there are 60,000 to 70,000 distinct CDR3 sequences; roughly 20% appear just once. The leading ten clones occupy around 2.3% of the sample. The sequenced sample was CD4+ T cells from PBMCs. The origin of the receptors is a human donor with sarcoidosis (Löfgren's syndrome or another form), or a control subject (not recorded which).

With regard to this clonotype: A much larger clone lies one base from this, so it may be a read error. The rearrangement joins TRBV20-1 to TRBJ2-3, with TRBD2 identical over 12 bases. V dropped 8 bases and J dropped 6; count of bases not matched to a gene: 12. CDR1 is DFQATT, CDR2 SNEGSKA, per germline (reference sequence). The CDR3 loop spans 15 amino acids. The CDR3 here is CSTKTSGGRRDTQYF. CDR3 nucleotide sequence: TGCAGTACAAAGACTAGCGGGGGCCGACGGGATACGCAGTATTTT.

A few counts support this clonotype. V gene TRBV2 combines with J gene TRBJ2-7; D might be TRBD2 (5 bases). Germline V gene sequence: CDR1 SNHLY, CDR2 FYNNEI. This CDR3 is built from 12 residues. V was shortened by 6 bases and J by 4 bases, with 10 bases between the two germline ends. The CDR3 loop is CASRLGTYEQYV. CDR3 bases: TGTGCCAGCAGACTAGGCACTTACGAGCAGTACGTC.

This clonotype has only a few counts. The rearrangement joins TRBV6-1 to TRBJ2-3; D call uncertain. V lost 5 bases to trimming and J lost 1 base, with 10 bases between them. The CDR3 sequence is 14 residues long. The germline V gene encodes CDR1 MNHNS and CDR2 SASEGT. The CDR3 DNA is TGTGCCAGCAGTTCACCTGCGGGCACAGATACGCAGTATTTT. This codes for CASSSPAGTDTQYF.

There are many counts of this clonotype. The chain employs TRBV4-2 and TRBJ1-2; the D gene is possibly TRBD1 (6 bases). V was pared by 2 bases and J by 0 bases, with 10 bases between. CDR3 length: 15 residues. Germline V gene sequence: CDR1 LGHNA, CDR2 YNFKEQ. The CDR3 region has the DNA TGTGCCAGCAGCCAAACTCAGGGGACTAACTATGGCTACACCTTC. Its protein is CASSQTQGTNYGYTF.

This clonotype was seen a handful of times. This sequence joins TRBV29-1 and TRBJ2-5, with TRBD1 identical over 7 bases. The CDR3 runs 14 residues. Germline V CDR1 and CDR2: SQVTM, ANQGSEA. V shed 6 bases and J 5 bases; nucleotides not matched to a gene: 12. CDR3: CSVSPRQGKETQYF. CDR3 bases: TGCAGCGTCAGCCCCCGACAGGGCAAGGAGACCCAGTACTTC.

This clonotype was detected ten times or more. The chain couples TRBV2 to TRBJ2-1, with TRBD2 as a possible D gene (6 bases). Germline V CDR1 and CDR2: SNHLY, FYNNEI. This CDR3 region has 15 residues. Trimming removed 4 bases at V and 2 bases at J, with 12 bases between. This CDR3 is CASSVERVAYNEQFF. In DNA form, the CDR3 reads TGTGCCAGCAGTGTAGAGCGGGTCGCCTACAATGAGCAGTTCTTC. The full variable domain, rest sourced from reference TRBV2 and TRBJ2-1, is EPEVTQTPSHQVTQMGQEVILRCVPISNHLYFYWYRQILGQKVEFLVSFYNNEISEKSEIFDDQFSVERPDGSNFTLKIRSTKLEDSAMYFCASSVERVAYNEQFFGPGTRLTVL.

There are a few counts of this clonotype. The V call is TRBV12-3 or TRBV12-4, the J call TRBJ2-1; perhaps TRBD1 as D (6 bases). CDR3 length: 15 residues. V was pared by 7 bases and J by 9 bases, with 22 bases between. The CDR3, as DNA: TGTGCCAGCACCCTACAGGGCAGGGTCCCTACTGAGCAGTTCTTC. Protein sequence: CASTLQGRVPTEQFF.

This clonotype was recorded a few times. Given the absence of the conserved phenylalanine or tryptophan at the CDR3 end, a read error is likely. The chain joins TRBV12-3 or TRBV12-4 to TRBJ2-1; tentatively, D is TRBD2 (5 bases). The CDR3 spans 19 residues. Trimming pared 5 bases from V and 4 bases from J, leaving 27 bases between. CDR3 DNA sequence: TGTGCCAGCAGTCCTTATCGGGTTCTTCCGGAGGATAAGTACAATGAGCAGTTCCTC. It yields the protein CASSPYRVLPEDKYNEQFL.

The table lists this clonotype with many counts. The chain joins TRBV14 to TRBJ1-5; D ambiguous. Germline assignment: CDR1 SGHDN and CDR2 FVKESK. This CDR3 is 13 amino acids long. The V gene lost 2 bases and the J gene lost 3 bases, with 5 bases spanning the gap. The CDR3 here is CASSQTVNQPQHF. CDR3 nucleotides: TGTGCCAGCAGCCAAACGGTCAATCAGCCCCAGCATTTT.

As to this clonotype: Since a much larger clone is just one base distant, this may be a read error. The CDR3 coding sequence is TGTGCCAGCAGCTCTAGCGGGGGCACAGATACGCAGCATTTT. Translation gives CASSSSGGTDTQHF. This sequence joins TRBV28 and TRBJ2-3; D is possibly TRBD1 (6 bases). Matching the DNA end better, TRBJ1-5 makes the J call doubtful. There are 14 residues in the CDR3. In germline, CDR1 is MDHEN, CDR2 SYDVKM.

This clonotype showed up many times. The CDR3, as DNA: TGTGCCAGCAGTTCAGAGGGTTTAGGGCACTACGAGCAGTACTTC. Protein product: CASSSEGLGHYEQYF. The V call is TRBV6-1, the J call TRBJ2-7, with D perhaps matching TRBD2 (5 bases). The germline V and J ends were trimmed by 5 bases and 3 bases, with 17 bases remaining between them. Germline CDR1 reads MNHNS; CDR2 reads SASEGT. This CDR3 comprises 15 residues.

Notes on this clonotype: One base away lies a much larger clone, so this may be a sequencing read error. The rearrangement links TRBV27 to TRBJ2-7, with no clear D. Germline-derived CDR1 and CDR2 are MNHEY and SMNVEV (reference sequence). The CDR3 covers 14 residues. The CDR3 bases are TGTGCCTGCAGTGGTTACAGTCTTAGCTACGAGCAGTACTTC. The encoded protein is CACSGYSLSYEQYF.

This rearrangement joins TRBV19 to TRBJ2-5; 8 nucleotides line up with TRBD1. The CDR3 sequence is 14 residues long. Germline CDR1 LNHDA, CDR2 SQIVND (reference sequence). Trimming cost V 5 bases and J 8 bases; bases outside gene matches: 10. The CDR3 DNA follows: TGTGCCAGTAGTTTGGCAGGACAGGGAGAAACCCAGTACTTC. Protein: CASSLAGQGETQYF.

This chain joins TRBV7-3 and TRBJ2-1; 7 bases agree with TRBD2. V dropped 2 bases and J dropped 5; count of bases not matched to a gene: 3. Germline V gene lookup returns CDR1 SGHTA and CDR2 FQGTGA. This CDR3 is built from 14 residues. CDR3 sequence (DNA): TGTGCCAGCAGCTTAGCTAGCGGAAACAATGAGCAGTTCTTC. Encoded protein: CASSLASGNNEQFF.

This clonotype was counted ten times or more. This chain uses TRBV7-2 with TRBJ2-3; unclear D gene. V was pared by 7 bases and J by 2 bases, with 16 bases between. Germline values: CDR1 SGHTA, CDR2 FQGNSA. This CDR3 region has 15 residues. The CDR3 bases are TGTGCCAGCACCGGCATGGGCGGACCCACAGATACGCAGTATTTT. As protein: CASTGMGGPTDTQYF.

The V and J genes are TRBV7-2 and TRBJ2-1; the D is unclear. This CDR3 spans 11 amino acids. V lost 5 bases and J lost 10, with 9 bases in between. Germline V gives CDR1 SGHTA, CDR2 FQGNSA. For the CDR3, the DNA is TGTGCCAGCAGCCTTACACTAGAGCAGTTCTTC. Translated, it gives CASSLTLEQFF. The full variable domain, with the rest looked up from reference TRBV7-2 and TRBJ2-1, is GAGVSQSPSNKVTEKGKDVELRCDPISGHTALYWYRQSLGQGLEFLIYFQGNSAPDKSGLPSDRFSAERTGGSVSTLTIQRTQQEDSAVYLCASSLTLEQFFGPGTRLTVL.

This clonotype was recorded many times. V usage is TRBV7-2 and J usage is TRBJ1-5; D is ambiguous. The CDR3 runs to 13 residues. Germline CDR1 is SGHTA and CDR2 is FQGNSA. The V gene lost 7 bases and the J gene lost 1 base, with 8 bases spanning the gap. CDR3 sequence (DNA): TGTGCCAGCACCCGGGGAAGCAATCAGCCCCAGCATTTT. Residues: CASTRGSNQPQHF.

This rearrangement joins TRBV11-3 to TRBJ2-1, with TRBD1 matching 10 bases. Trimming removed 4 bases from V and 5 bases from J; junction bases left unmatched: 5. CDR3 length: 15 residues. Germline V lookup: CDR1 SGHNT, CDR2 YENEEA. The CDR3 spells CASSSGQGSNNEQFF. The CDR3 DNA sequence: TGTGCCAGCAGCTCGGGACAGGGGTCCAACAATGAGCAGTTCTTC. Together with reference TRBV11-3 and TRBJ2-1, the CDR3 gives the full variable domain: EAGVVQSPRYKIIEKKQPVAFWCNPISGHNTLYWYLQNLGQGPELLIRYENEEAVDDSQLPKDRFSAERLKGVDSTLKIQPAELGDSAVYLCASSSGQGSNNEQFFGPGTRLTVL.

The sample holds many counts of this clonotype. The J gene is TRBJ1-3, the V gene TRBV7-6, with 7 bases lining up with TRBD1. This CDR3 region has 16 residues. CDR1 is SGHVS, CDR2 FNYEAQ, per germline. After removal of 2 bases from V and 2 bases from J, the junction contained 6 bases not matched to a gene. The CDR3 DNA is TGTGCCAGCAGCTTACACCCAGACAGGGCTGGAAACACCATATATTTT. As protein: CASSLHPDRAGNTIYF.

A few counts support this clonotype. The V call is TRBV6-1, the J call TRBJ2-1, with D tentatively TRBD2 (6 bases). Germline CDR1 reads MNHNS; CDR2 reads SASEGT. The CDR3 runs to 16 residues. Deletions cut 7 bases from V and 6 bases from J, with 22 bases between. CDR3 sequence reads: CASNFNRDSALNEQFF. CDR3 DNA sequence: TGTGCCAGCAATTTCAACCGGGACTCGGCACTCAATGAGCAGTTCTTC.

This clonotype was recorded at least ten times. The genes are TRBV27 and TRBJ2-2; 8 bases align to TRBD2. The V gene's germline CDR1 is MNHEY and CDR2 SMNVEV (reference sequence). J was trimmed by 2 bases and V by 6 bases; bases with no gene match: 8. The length of the CDR3 is 16 residues. Here the CDR3 DNA reads TGTGCCAGCAGCCCGGGACTAGTGGGAAACACCGGGGAGCTGTTTTTT. As protein: CASSPGLVGNTGELFF.

The J gene is TRBJ1-1, the V gene TRBV20-1; D possibly corresponds to TRBD1 (5 bases). CDR1 DFQATT and CDR2 SNEGSKA come from the germline V gene (reference sequence). There are 14 residues in the CDR3. Trimming stripped 1 base from V and 3 bases from J, with 12 bases between. The CDR3 is CSARGDGGYTEAFF. The CDR3 region has the DNA TGCAGTGCTAGAGGGGATGGGGGGTACACTGAAGCTTTCTTT.

This clonotype was detected only a few times. The V and J genes are TRBV7-6 and TRBJ2-7; TRBD1 is a possible D gene (6 bases). V gave up 5 bases and J gave up 2 bases, with 16 bases separating them. CDR3 size: 15 residues. The germline V gene has CDR1 SGHVS and CDR2 FNYEAQ. The CDR3 DNA reads as TGTGCCAGCAGCCCCGGGACATCTGTCGCCTACGAGCAGTACGTC. Translating gives CASSPGTSVAYEQYV.

Many counts were recorded for this clonotype. This chain joins TRBV20-1 and TRBJ2-7; 9 nucleotides align to TRBD1. Germline-derived CDR1 and CDR2 are DFQATT and SNEGSKA (reference sequence). This CDR3 has 13 residues. The V segment lost 6 bases and the J segment 5 bases; nucleotides outside the gene matches: 8. CDR3 nucleotide sequence: TGCAGTGCGGGACAGGGTGCATTGCACGAGCAGTACTTC. It specifies CSAGQGALHEQYF.

This clonotype has ten or more counts. V usage is TRBV6-1 and J usage is TRBJ1-1, with a possible D match to TRBD1 (6 bases). Per the germline V gene, CDR1 is MNHNS and CDR2 is SASEGT. V lost 8 bases and J lost 3, with 19 bases in between. The CDR3 runs to 15 residues. In DNA, the CDR3 is TGTGCCAGCTGGGGACGGGGGGCTGGCGACACTGAAGCTTTCTTT. This translates into CASWGRGAGDTEAFF.